This T cell receptor beta chain stems from a study of blood T cells in healthy people across ages. On this clonotype: The antigen remains unidentified.

Primed by a sample-barcoded 5' primer and a J-beta primer mix, a second PCR proceeded for roughly 6 to 12 cycles. MiXCR, applied by TCRdb to the 5' RACE reads, yields one record per CDR3 protein. The sample consists of roughly 800,000 distinct CDR3 sequences, roughly 60% of them appearing once. The study's findings and limits: No conclusive comparison of naive versus antigen-experienced cells was possible with unsorted PBMCs. Naive T cell percentage showed a strong correlation with TCR beta diversity.

Approximately 9.6 milliliters of peripheral blood were drawn from each donor into EDTA-treated tubes. The sample consisted of blood. The TCR comes from a man between 25 and 39 years old in good health.

CDR3: CASSFSHGYTF. Written as DNA, the CDR3 is TGTGCCAGCAGTTTTTCCCATGGCTACACCTTC. The V and J genes are TRBV12-3 or TRBV12-4 and TRBJ1-2, with unresolved D. CDR3 size: 11 residues. V was trimmed by 3 bases and J by 6 bases, leaving 5 bases between them.